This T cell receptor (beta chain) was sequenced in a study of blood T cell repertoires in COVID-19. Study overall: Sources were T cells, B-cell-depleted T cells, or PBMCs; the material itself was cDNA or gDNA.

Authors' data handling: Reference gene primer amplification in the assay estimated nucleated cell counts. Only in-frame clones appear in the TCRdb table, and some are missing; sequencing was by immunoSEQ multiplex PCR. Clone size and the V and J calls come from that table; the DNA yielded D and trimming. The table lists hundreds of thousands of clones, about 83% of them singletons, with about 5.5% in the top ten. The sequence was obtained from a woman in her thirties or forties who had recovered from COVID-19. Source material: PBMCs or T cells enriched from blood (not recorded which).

The CDR3 spells CATSGAGGETQYF. The CDR3 DNA reads TGTGCCACCTCCGGGGCGGGGGGAGAGACCCAGTACTTC. The chain uses TRBV24-1 and TRBJ2-5, with TRBD2 matching 8 bases. The CDR3 has 13 amino acids. Germline V CDR1 and CDR2: KGHDR, SFDVKD. V gave up 9 bases and J gave up 4 bases; unmatched junction bases: 6.